This TCR beta chain was identified in a study of CD8+ T cells in alopecia areata. Whole-study findings and limits: With patients, TCR sharing proved less clear than in mice, a difference possibly related to HLA. Relative to normal scalp, lesional scalp, especially alopecia totalis/universalis, showed higher clonality.

This clone was seen a few times. The antigen is undetermined. CD4+ cells from a handful of patients underwent sorting into CD25+CD127- cells. Alopecia areata patients provided lesional scalp punch biopsies and peripheral blood, both collected for the study. A FACSAria was used to sort CD4+ and CD8+ T cells. These cells came from PBMCs. The sequencing template was cDNA reverse transcribed from extracted RNA. Assay: immunoSEQ multiplex PCR; the TCRdb copy retains only in-frame clones and omits some. The table has about 14,000 clones, over 50% seen once; the top ten hold roughly 3.5%. The CDR3 is made up of 13 amino acids. Germline V lookup: CDR1 MGHDK, CDR2 SYGVNS. The V gene lost 6 bases and the J gene lost 7 bases, with 12 bases spanning the gap.

The rearrangement uses TRBV25-1 and TRBJ2-2; no clear D gene. The sequence was obtained from a human donor with alopecia areata. Sequencing was carried out using CD4+ Tregs sorted from blood. The CDR3 nucleotides are TGTGCCAGCAGCGACATGGCTATCGGGGAGCTGTTTTTT. Translated: CASSDMAIGELFF. Full variable domain (remainder filled in from reference TRBV25-1 and TRBJ2-2): EADIYQTPRYLVIGTGKKITLECSQTMGHDKMYWYQQDPGMELHLIHYSYGVNSTEKGDLSSESTVSRIRTEHFPLTLESARPSHTSQYLCASSDMAIGELFFGEGSRLTVL.